This TCR beta chain was documented in a study of blood T cell repertoires in COVID-19. For the study at large: The study drew acute and convalescent COVID-19 samples from the United States, Italy and Spain. T cells, B-cell-depleted T cells, or PBMCs supplied cDNA or gDNA.

Profiling relied on immunoSEQ multiplex PCR, and the TCRdb table lists in-frame clones only, not all of them. The sample contains roughly 200,000 clones, 75% to 90% of which appear only once. J was trimmed by 3 bases and V by 6 bases; bases with no gene match: 9. The CDR3 loop spans 16 amino acids. From germline, CDR1 is SGHRS and CDR2 YFSETQ. The sample comprised peripheral blood. The chain combines TRBV5-1 with TRBJ2-2; 9 positions match TRBD1. The TCR comes from a man between 60 and 75 years old with acute or convalescent COVID-19. The CDR3 coding sequence is TGCGCCAGCACGTCGGGACAGGGAGGATACACCGGGGAGCTGTTTTTT. Protein product: CASTSGQGGYTGELFF.